A single sample gave rise to the 22 T cell receptor beta chains below, sequenced in a study of blood T cell repertoires in COVID-19. Data came from immunoSEQ multiplex PCR; TCRdb stores just in-frame clones and leaves some out. The table lists about 200,000 clones, 85% of them singletons. Sequencing was performed on peripheral blood. Receptors originate from a man aged 60 to 69 with COVID-19, enrolled during active disease.

This chain links TRBV28 with TRBJ2-1, with TRBD2 as a possible D gene (5 bases). Trimming removed 6 bases from V and 4 bases from J, with 16 bases in between. Germline assignment: CDR1 MDHEN and CDR2 SYDVKM. The CDR3 is made up of 15 amino acids. CDR3 sequence (DNA): TGTGCCAGCAGCCCCGCGGGCGCGATATACAATGAGCAGTTCTTC. Its protein product is CASSPAGAIYNEQFF.

The V call is TRBV3-1 (or the pseudogene TRBV3-2), the J call TRBJ1-5; D is uncertain. Looked up from germline, CDR1 is LGHDT and CDR2 is YNNKEL (reference sequence). V was clipped by 5 bases and J by 0 bases, with 11 bases between them. The CDR3 consists of 15 residues. The CDR3 DNA reads TGTGCCAGCAGCTCGACACCCGATAGCAATCAGCCCCAGCATTTT. Residues: CASSSTPDSNQPQHF.

This chain uses TRBV12-5 with TRBJ1-1; D may be TRBD1 (5 bases). Deletions cut 5 bases from V and 0 bases from J, with 16 bases between. Germline CDR1 and CDR2: LGHNT and FRNRAP. The CDR3 has 16 residues. CDR3 DNA sequence: TGTGCTAGTGGTCTCAAGCTGGGGCAGCTGAACACTGAAGCTTTCTTT. Its translation is CASGLKLGQLNTEAFF.

The gene calls are TRBV28 and TRBJ2-2; maybe TRBD1 (6 bases). V lost 5 bases, J lost 0 bases, and 10 bases lay in between. CDR1 is MDHEN, CDR2 SYDVKM, per germline. The CDR3 extends over 15 amino acids. The CDR3 is CASSGTRTNTGELFF. CDR3 nucleotide sequence: TGTGCCAGCAGTGGGACACGAACGAACACCGGGGAGCTGTTTTTT. The complete variable domain, with remaining parts taken from reference TRBV28 and TRBJ2-2, reads DVKVTQSSRYLVKRTGEKVFLECVQDMDHENMFWYRQDPGLGLRLIYFSYDVKMKEKGDIPEGYSVSREKKERFSLILESASTNQTSMYLCASSGTRTNTGELFFGEGSRLTVL.

The chain couples TRBV9 to TRBJ1-6; D remains ambiguous. Trimming took 2 bases from V and 7 from J, leaving 10 bases between them. The CDR3 loop spans 14 amino acids. Germline assignment: CDR1 SGDLS and CDR2 YYNGEE. The DNA of the CDR3 is TGTGCCAGCAGCGTCAGGACGGGGAATTCACCCCTCCACTTT. Amino acid sequence: CASSVRTGNSPLHF.

The V and J genes are TRBV6-5 and TRBJ1-5; 9 bases agree with TRBD1. Germline CDR1 and CDR2: MNHEY and SVGAGI. Trimming removed 5 bases from V and 6 bases from J; junction bases left unmatched: 8. This CDR3 contains 15 residues. The CDR3 loop reads CASSPGQGLGQPQHF. In DNA, the CDR3 is TGTGCCAGCAGTCCCGGACAGGGGTTGGGTCAGCCCCAGCATTTT.

This chain connects TRBV25-1 to TRBJ2-7; TRBD2 aligns across 10 bases. The CDR3 length is 16 residues. Trimming cost V 4 bases and J 7 bases; bases outside gene matches: 13. The germline V gene has CDR1 MGHDK and CDR2 SYGVNS. The CDR3 nucleotides read TGTGCCAGCAGTGCCCCTTTTCTAGCGGGAGCGCGGGAGCAGTACTTC. Its protein product is CASSAPFLAGAREQYF.

V gene TRBV9 combines with J gene TRBJ2-2; TRBD2 matches at 8 bases. V lost 2 bases to trimming and J lost 2 bases; unmatched junction nucleotides: 5. This CDR3 has 16 residues. Germline assignment: CDR1 SGDLS and CDR2 YYNGEE. As DNA, the CDR3 is TGTGCCAGCAGCGTGGCTAGCGGGCGAAACACCGGGGAGCTGTTTTTT. This encodes CASSVASGRNTGELFF. The variable domain in full, with the rest retrieved from reference TRBV9 and TRBJ2-2, is DSGVTQTPKHLITATGQRVTLRCSPRSGDLSVYWYQQSLDQGLQFLIQYYNGEERAKGNILERFSAQQFPDLHSELNLSSLELGDSALYFCASSVASGRNTGELFFGEGSRLTVL.

The chain carries TRBV24-1 and TRBJ2-1; possible D gene TRBD2, 6 bases. V dropped 8 bases and J dropped 1 base, with 11 bases sitting between them. The germline V gene encodes CDR1 KGHDR and CDR2 SFDVKD. This CDR3 comprises 14 residues. Here the CDR3 DNA reads TGTGCCACCAACGGCGGGACGTCCTACAATGAGCAGTTCTTC. As protein: CATNGGTSYNEQFF.

The chain uses TRBV6-5 and TRBJ1-2; 10 nucleotides align to TRBD1. The CDR3 sequence is 16 residues long. J gave up 2 bases and V 0 bases, and 3 bases lay outside the gene matches. CDR1 is MNHEY and CDR2 is SVGAGI in the germline V gene. CDR3 loop: CASSYSRTGGNYGYTF. CDR3 sequence (DNA): TGTGCCAGCAGTTACTCGCGGACAGGGGGGAACTATGGCTACACCTTC.

The V call is TRBV27, the J call TRBJ2-4; D perhaps matches TRBD1 (5 bases). V was clipped by 5 bases and J by 0 bases, with 8 bases between them. Per germline, CDR1 MNHEY and CDR2 SMNVEV (reference sequence). The CDR3 runs to 14 residues. The CDR3: CASSLGEAKNIQYF. In DNA form, the CDR3 reads TGTGCCAGCAGTCTAGGGGAAGCCAAAAACATTCAGTACTTC.

J is TRBJ2-1 and V is TRBV5-1, with 10 bases aligning to TRBD2. The germline gives CDR1 SGHRS, CDR2 YFSETQ. V lost 4 bases, J lost 3 bases, and 7 bases stayed unmatched. The CDR3 spans 16 residues. The CDR3 spells CASSREGLANYNEQFF. The CDR3 nucleotides read TGCGCCAGCAGCAGAGAGGGACTAGCGAACTACAATGAGCAGTTCTTC.

The gene calls are TRBV19 and TRBJ2-1; maybe TRBD1 (6 bases). Per germline, CDR1 LNHDA and CDR2 SQIVND (reference sequence). The ends were cut back, 5 bases at V and 2 bases at J, with 13 bases in the middle. The CDR3 length is 15 residues. The CDR3 nucleotides read TGTGCCAGTAGTCCCGACCAGGGGCCCTACAATGAGCAGTTCTTC. Translated: CASSPDQGPYNEQFF.

The V gene is TRBV2, the J gene TRBJ1-1, with 9 bases lining up with TRBD1. CDR1 and CDR2 from the germline V gene are SNHLY and FYNNEI. The trim removed 7 bases at V and 1 base at J, leaving 4 bases unmatched. This CDR3 spans 14 amino acids. The CDR3 is CASTGDRANTEAFF. The CDR3 DNA reads TGTGCCAGCACAGGGGACAGGGCGAACACTGAAGCTTTCTTT.

V usage is TRBV5-4 and J usage is TRBJ1-2; 9 bases fit TRBD1. This CDR3 has 14 residues. The V gene's germline CDR1 is SGHNT and CDR2 YYREEE (reference sequence). The junction had 8 bases not matched to a gene; V was cut back by 4 bases and J by 7 bases. The CDR3 loop reads CASSTAQGARGYTF. CDR3 bases: TGTGCCAGCAGCACCGCACAGGGGGCGCGTGGCTACACCTTC.

The table lists this clone with a count of one. This CDR3 is also generated by other DNA sequences in the sample. This chain's CDR3 is CASSLGQGNTIYF. The CDR3, as DNA: TGTGCCAGCAGCCTAGGACAAGGGAACACCATATATTTT. The rearrangement joins TRBV5-8 to TRBJ1-3; TRBD1 is a possible D gene (5 bases). V was trimmed by 4 bases and J by 7 bases, leaving 12 bases between them. The CDR3 covers 13 residues. Germline CDR1 and CDR2: SGHTS and YDEGEE.

V is TRBV12-3 or TRBV12-4 and J is TRBJ1-1; 7 positions agree with TRBD1. V trimming: 7 bases; J trimming: 10 bases; junction bases outside the gene matches: 12. CDR3 length: 13 amino acids. The CDR3 protein is CASTSTQGMRAFF. CDR3 sequence (DNA): TGTGCCAGCACCAGTACACAGGGGATGAGAGCTTTCTTT.

In its sample, this clone was seen once. The rearrangement joins TRBV28 to TRBJ2-4; D not certain. This CDR3 comprises 14 residues. Germline V lookup: CDR1 MDHEN, CDR2 SYDVKM. Trimming pared 4 bases from V and 1 base from J, leaving 8 bases between. The CDR3 reads CASSWRDAKNIQYF. The CDR3 region has the DNA TGTGCCAGCAGTTGGAGAGACGCCAAAAACATTCAGTACTTC. Full variable domain (outside the CDR3, taken from reference TRBV28 and TRBJ2-4): DVKVTQSSRYLVKRTGEKVFLECVQDMDHENMFWYRQDPGLGLRLIYFSYDVKMKEKGDIPEGYSVSREKKERFSLILESASTNQTSMYLCASSWRDAKNIQYFGAGTRLSVL.

The chain links TRBV5-1 to TRBJ1-3; D unresolved. V gave up 2 bases and J gave up 0 bases, with 9 bases separating them. The CDR3 sequence is 15 residues long. Germline loops: CDR1 SGHRS, CDR2 YFSETQ. The CDR3 here is CASSFGESSGNTIYF. Written as DNA, the CDR3 is TGCGCCAGCAGCTTCGGGGAAAGCTCTGGAAACACCATATATTTT.

J is TRBJ2-5 and V is TRBV27, with 9 bases aligning to TRBD2. V dropped 8 bases and J dropped 5; count of bases not matched to a gene: 9. Per the germline V gene, CDR1 is MNHEY and CDR2 is SMNVEV (reference sequence). The CDR3 runs 14 residues. The DNA for the CDR3 is TGTGCCAGCCGAAATAGCGGGAGCTGGGAGACCCAGTACTTC. This gives the protein CASRNSGSWETQYF.

V gene TRBV4-3 combines with J gene TRBJ1-2; 8 bases agree with TRBD1. This CDR3 contains 13 residues. Germline CDR1 and CDR2: LGHNA and YSLEER. The ends lost 3 bases at V and 7 bases at J; junction bases unmatched: 4. CDR3 sequence reads: CASSQETGVGYTF. The CDR3 nucleotides are TGCGCCAGCAGCCAGGAGACAGGGGTTGGCTACACCTTC.

The gene calls are TRBV11-3 and TRBJ1-6, with 7 bases matching TRBD1. With V trimmed by 5 bases and J by 8 bases, 6 bases remained unmatched. This CDR3 is 14 amino acids long. Per the germline V gene, CDR1 is SGHNT and CDR2 is YENEEA. The CDR3 here is CASSQGQRDSPLHF. CDR3 coding DNA: TGTGCCAGCAGCCAGGGACAGAGGGATTCACCCCTCCACTTT.